This TCR beta chain comes out of a study of blood T cells in healthy people across ages. RNA extraction gave at least 5.5 micrograms of total RNA per sample. CDR1 KGHDR and CDR2 SFDVKD come from the germline V gene. The CDR3 sequence is 15 residues long. As regards this clonotype: Its specificity is unknown.

Study-level results: The study found more naive CD4+ cells and higher diversity in long-lived than aged donors. The authors considered diversity estimates from one million T cells to be underestimates.

PCR was performed a second time for about 7 to 11 cycles using a sample-barcoded 5' primer and a J-beta primer mix. A template-switch adaptor that had 12 random nucleotides put a tag on each cDNA molecule. TCRdb itself ran the 5' RACE reads through MiXCR, one entry per CDR3 protein. Of fewer than 950,000 distinct CDR3 sequences detected, about 55% appear once; the ten largest clones hold about two fifths. The source is a man older than 75 in good health. The J gene is TRBJ2-4, the V gene TRBV24-1; 9 bases map to TRBD1. The J call may be in error: the DNA end matches TRBJ2-7 better. The sample taken for sequencing was blood. CDR3 coding DNA: TGTGCCACCAGTGATCCTACGACAGGGGGCTACGAGCAGTACTTC. It yields the protein CATSDPTTGGYEQYF.